One sample yielded the 9 T cell receptor beta chains listed below, sequenced in a study of human T cells and chemical hapten exposure. MiXCR was run by TCRdb on the RACE reads, yielding one entry per CDR3 protein. Among a few hundred thousand distinct CDR3 sequences listed, 4.5% to 7% were seen once. Indicated time point: pre-sensitization, week 0. The treatment was: therapeutic diphenylcyclopropenone sensitization with weekly scalp DPC. The sample was whole blood, taken in connection with sensitization to the hapten diphenylcyclopropenone (DPC). The receptor set was obtained from a woman between 18 and 29 years old with alopecia areata. Some clones in this sample may be carry-over from other donors' samples.

This clonotype was recorded many times. V and J are TRBV12-3 or TRBV12-4 and TRBJ1-5, with D maybe TRBD1 (6 bases). This CDR3 region has 16 residues. The V gene lost 3 bases and the J gene lost 0 bases, with 12 bases spanning the gap. Here the CDR3 DNA reads TGTGCCAGCAGTTTCACAGGGCGAGGTAGCAATCAGCCCCAGCATTTT. Translation gives CASSFTGRGSNQPQHF.

The chain combines TRBV15 with TRBJ2-7; TRBD1 aligns across 10 bases. V trimming: 4 bases; J trimming: 2 bases; junction bases outside the gene matches: 8. The CDR3 contains 16 residues. The V gene's germline CDR1 is LNHNV and CDR2 YYDKDF (reference sequence). CDR3 residues: CATSNPRDRGTYEQYF. The CDR3 region has the DNA TGTGCCACCAGCAACCCCCGGGACAGGGGTACCTACGAGCAGTACTTC.

This clonotype occurred a few times. The CDR3 DNA is TGCGCCAGCGGCGAGAGGGGCCCCACAGATACGCAGTATTTT. Its translation: CASGERGPTDTQYF. The J gene is TRBJ2-3, the V gene TRBV5-1, with D tentatively TRBD1 or TRBD2 (5 bases each). The CDR3 has 14 amino acids. Per the germline V gene, CDR1 is SGHRS and CDR2 is YFSETQ. V was cut by 7 bases and J by 2 bases, with 14 bases left in between.

The chain links TRBV12-3 or TRBV12-4 to TRBJ1-4, with 10 nucleotides matching TRBD1. Unmatched junction bases numbered 6, after V lost 8 bases and J lost 6 bases. The length of the CDR3 is 14 residues. CDR3 in DNA: TGTGCCAGCGCTACCGGGACAGGGGATGAAAAACTGTTTTTT. Translated, it gives CASATGTGDEKLFF.

In its sample, this clonotype was seen many times. The gene calls are TRBV12-3 or TRBV12-4 and TRBJ1-1; D is possibly TRBD1 (5 bases). Trimming shortened V by 5 bases and J by 4 bases, and 23 bases separated the two germline ends. This CDR3 spans 17 amino acids. The CDR3 DNA is TGTGCCAGCAGTCGCCAGACGGGGGTAGGTTCGACCACTGAAGCTTTCTTT. Amino acids: CASSRQTGVGSTTEAFF.

The chain couples TRBV3-1 to TRBJ2-3; a weak D match, TRBD1 (5 bases). The V gene's germline CDR1 is LGHDT and CDR2 YNNKEL (reference sequence). The CDR3 sequence is 14 residues long. V lost 1 base to trimming and J lost 4 bases, with 9 bases between them. The CDR3 nucleotides read TGTGCCAGCAGCCAAGGCGACAGTTCAGATACGCAGTATTTT. Translation: CASSQGDSSDTQYF.

The chain is built from TRBV7-3 and TRBJ2-7, with TRBD2 matching over 10 bases. With V trimmed by 5 bases and J by 3 bases, 7 bases remained unmatched. From germline, CDR1 is SGHTA and CDR2 FQGTGA. The length of the CDR3 is 15 residues. CDR3 sequence (DNA): TGTGCCAGCAGCGATGATAGCGGGGGGAGCTACGAGCAGTACTTC. This sequence encodes CASSDDSGGSYEQYF.

This clonotype was detected many times. The chain combines TRBV7-8 with TRBJ1-2, with unresolved D. V lost 1 base and J 2 bases, leaving 2 bases between the germline ends. The CDR3 contains 12 residues. Looked up from germline, CDR1 is SGHVS and CDR2 is FQNEAQ. For the CDR3, the DNA is TGTGCCAGCAGCTTAGTGAACTATGGCTACACCTTC. Its protein product is CASSLVNYGYTF.

This clonotype was detected only a few times. The rearrangement uses TRBV20-1 and TRBJ1-6; perhaps TRBD1 as D (5 bases). The V gene lost 3 bases and the J gene lost 8 bases, with 14 bases spanning the gap. Germline values: CDR1 DFQATT, CDR2 SNEGSKA (reference sequence). The CDR3 extends over 14 amino acids. CDR3 sequence: CSASEAGYDSPLHF. In DNA form, the CDR3 reads TGCAGTGCTAGTGAGGCAGGGTACGATTCACCCCTCCACTTT.